The next 8 T cell receptor beta chains were all read from a single sample in a study of T cell responses to AZD1222 COVID-19 vaccine. This table comes from immunoSEQ multiplex PCR, and its TCRdb copy is limited to in-frame clones, with some not included. The sample yields around 160,000 clones, 85% to 95% seen once. This material consisted of peripheral blood, taken 28 days after the second AZD1222 dose. These receptors originate from an adult who received the AZD1222 COVID-19 vaccine.

This clone was observed once. The chain uses TRBV27 and TRBJ2-7, with 9 positions matching TRBD2. The CDR3 spans 15 residues. The germline V gene has CDR1 MNHEY and CDR2 SMNVEV (reference sequence). With V trimmed by 3 bases and J by 4 bases, 7 bases remained unmatched. This CDR3 is CASSFGGLAFYEQYF. CDR3 DNA sequence: TGTGCCAGCAGTTTCGGGGGACTAGCTTTTTACGAGCAGTACTTC.

The J gene is TRBJ2-3, the V gene TRBV24-1; no clear D gene. Germline CDR1 is KGHDR and CDR2 is SFDVKD. The ends were cut back, 5 bases at V and 1 base at J, with 6 bases in the middle. The length of the CDR3 is 13 residues. The CDR3 reads CATSGRGTDTQYF. The CDR3 DNA is TGTGCCACCAGTGGTCGTGGCACAGATACGCAGTATTTT.

The CDR3 reads CASSISGEYNEQFF. The DNA of the CDR3 is TGTGCCAGTAGTATTAGCGGGGAGTACAATGAGCAGTTCTTC. The rearrangement joins TRBV19 to TRBJ2-1; 8 bases are a match to TRBD2. After removal of 3 bases from V and 4 bases from J, the junction contained 2 bases not matched to a gene. The length of the CDR3 is 14 residues. Germline V lookup: CDR1 LNHDA, CDR2 SQIVND (reference sequence).

This sequence joins TRBV18 and TRBJ1-2; D gene unclear. CDR3 length: 13 amino acids. The V and J ends lost 3 bases and 8 bases respectively, with 13 bases between them. The germline CDR1 and CDR2 sequences are KGHSH and LQKENI. The CDR3 bases are TGTGCCAGCTCACCGCTCGTGCTGGAGGGCTACACCTTC. This codes for CASSPLVLEGYTF.

The rearrangement uses TRBV4-3 and TRBJ2-5, with D possibly matching TRBD2 (6 bases). In germline, CDR1 is LGHNA, CDR2 YSLEER. V lost 0 bases and J 4 bases, leaving 15 bases between the germline ends. The CDR3 is 16 residues long. The CDR3 DNA is TGCGCCAGCAGCCAAGATTCCGGGAGCGGAGGAGAGACCCAGTACTTC. It specifies CASSQDSGSGGETQYF.

The V call is TRBV7-9, the J call TRBJ1-1, with D tentatively TRBD1 (5 bases). The V end was cut by 4 bases, the J end by 2 bases, with 11 bases between. The CDR3 extends over 14 amino acids. Germline lookup yields CDR1 SEHNR and CDR2 FQNEAQ (reference sequence). The CDR3 reads CASSWTLGNTEAFF. Written as DNA, the CDR3 is TGTGCCAGCAGCTGGACACTAGGTAACACTGAAGCTTTCTTT.

V is TRBV2 and J is TRBJ2-7, with 7 bases identical to TRBD2. CDR1 is SNHLY, CDR2 FYNNEI, per germline. V lost 7 bases to trimming and J lost 5 bases; unmatched junction nucleotides: 14. The CDR3 runs to 15 residues. The CDR3 DNA follows: TGTGCCAGCACAGACCTGGCGGGAGAGTATAACGAGCAGTACTTC. Its protein is CASTDLAGEYNEQYF.

The chain recombines TRBV18 with TRBJ2-5; D may be TRBD1 (5 bases). Trimming took off 2 bases at V and 2 bases at J, with 15 bases between the two ends. Germline CDR1 reads KGHSH; CDR2 reads LQKENI. The CDR3 length is 16 residues. The CDR3 nucleotides read TGTGCCAGCTCACCAATTGTTACAGGCCTACAAGAGACCCAGTACTTC. This codes for CASSPIVTGLQETQYF.